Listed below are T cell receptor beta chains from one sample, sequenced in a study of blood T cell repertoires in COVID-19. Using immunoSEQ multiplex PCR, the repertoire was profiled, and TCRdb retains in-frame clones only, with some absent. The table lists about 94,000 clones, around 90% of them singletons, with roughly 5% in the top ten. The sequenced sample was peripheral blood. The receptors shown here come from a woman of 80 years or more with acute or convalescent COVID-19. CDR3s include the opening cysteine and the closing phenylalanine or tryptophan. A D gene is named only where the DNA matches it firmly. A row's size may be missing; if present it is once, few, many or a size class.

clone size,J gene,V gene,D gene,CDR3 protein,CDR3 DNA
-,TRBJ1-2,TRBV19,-,CASSTGEGAYSYTF,TGTGCCAGTAGTACGGGCGAAGGGGCTTATAGCTACACCTTC
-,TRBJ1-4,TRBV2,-,CASSDPRTNEKLFF,TGTGCCAGCAGTGATCCGAGGACTAATGAAAAACTGTTTTTT
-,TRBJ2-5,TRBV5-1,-,CASSTGQYGETQYF,TGCGCCAGCAGCACCGGACAGTACGGAGAGACCCAGTACTTC
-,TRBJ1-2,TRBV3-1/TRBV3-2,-,CASSQSIGGVYGYTF,TGTGCCAGCAGCCAATCCATAGGGGGAGTCTATGGCTACACCTTC
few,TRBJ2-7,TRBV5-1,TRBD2,CASSKGSRWEGPYEQYF,TGCGCCAGCAGCAAGGGGTCGAGGTGGGAGGGCCCCTACGAGCAGTACTTC
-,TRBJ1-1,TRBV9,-,CASSAGTRSEAFF,TGTGCCAGCAGTGCGGGCACGAGGAGCGAAGCTTTCTTT
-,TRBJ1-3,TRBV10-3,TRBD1,CAIRSGTAGNTIYF,TGTGCCATCAGATCCGGGACAGCTGGAAACACCATATATTTT
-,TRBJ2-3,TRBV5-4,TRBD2,CASSPPAAGGPVDTQYF,TGTGCCAGCAGCCCGCCGGCGGCGGGAGGGCCCGTAGATACGCAGTATTTT
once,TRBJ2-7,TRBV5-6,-,CASSPGQSYEQYF,TGTGCCAGCAGCCCCGGACAGTCCTACGAGCAGTACTTC
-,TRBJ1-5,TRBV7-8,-,CASSLESGNLGQPQHF,TGTGCCAGCAGCTTAGAATCAGGGAATCTAGGACAGCCCCAGCATTTT
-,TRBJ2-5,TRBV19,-,CASSIVTSQETQYF,TGTGCCAGTAGTATAGTTACTAGCCAAGAGACCCAGTACTTC
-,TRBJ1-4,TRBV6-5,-,CASRREGLSEKLFF,TGTGCCAGCAGGCGGGAGGGTCTAAGTGAAAAACTGTTTTTT
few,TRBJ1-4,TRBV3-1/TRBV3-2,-,CASSQDKGHPNRENEKLFF,TGTGCCAGCAGCCAAGATAAGGGACACCCTAACCGAGAGAATGAAAAACTGTTTTTT
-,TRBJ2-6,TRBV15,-,CATSSPQGPGANVLTF,TGTGCCACCAGCTCCCCCCAGGGCCCTGGGGCCAACGTCCTGACTTTC
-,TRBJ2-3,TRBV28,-,CASGSGPLTDTQYF,TGTGCCAGCGGAAGCGGGCCTTTGACAGATACGCAGTATTTT
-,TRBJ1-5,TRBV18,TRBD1,CASSRGQSNQPQHF,TGTGCCAGCTCACGGGGACAGAGCAATCAGCCCCAGCATTTT
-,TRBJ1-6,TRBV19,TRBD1,CASSTSGQGNSPLHF,TGTGCCAGTAGCACCTCCGGACAGGGGAACTCACCCCTCCACTTT
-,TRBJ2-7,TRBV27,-,CASSLRRGLTYEQYF,TGTGCCAGCAGTTTGCGACGGGGACTTACCTACGAGCAGTACTTC
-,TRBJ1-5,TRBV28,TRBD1,CASSLAGQGRQPQHF,TGTGCCAGCAGTTTAGCGGGACAGGGAAGGCAGCCCCAGCATTTT
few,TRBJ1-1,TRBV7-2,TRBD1,CASSLGALGQKTFF,TGTGCCAGCAGCTTGGGGGCTTTGGGACAGAAGACTTTCTTT
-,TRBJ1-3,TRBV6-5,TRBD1,CASSSTGALTGNTIYF,TGTGCCAGCAGTTCGACAGGGGCCCTTACTGGAAACACCATATATTTT
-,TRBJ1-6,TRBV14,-,CASSPSTRAVNSPLHF,TGTGCCAGCAGCCCCAGCACCAGGGCGGTTAATTCACCCCTCCACTTT
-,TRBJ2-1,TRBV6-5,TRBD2,CASSRTGTSTEQFF,TGTGCCAGCAGTCGGACCGGGACTAGTACTGAGCAGTTCTTC
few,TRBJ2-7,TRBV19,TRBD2,CASSSAGGHREQYF,TGTGCCAGTAGCTCAGCGGGAGGTCATCGCGAGCAGTACTTC
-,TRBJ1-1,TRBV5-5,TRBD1,CASSLSFDRDTEAFF,TGTGCCAGCAGCTTGTCGTTTGACAGGGACACTGAAGCTTTCTTT
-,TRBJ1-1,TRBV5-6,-,CASSLGRGPLGTEAFF,TGTGCCAGCAGCTTGGGCAGGGGTCCCTTGGGAACTGAAGCTTTCTTT
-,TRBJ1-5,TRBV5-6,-,CASSLFLGQGNQPQHF,TGTGCCAGCAGCTTGTTTTTGGGGCAGGGCAATCAGCCCCAGCATTTT
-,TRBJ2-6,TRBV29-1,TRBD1,CSTDRVRPISGANVLTF,TGCAGCACCGACAGGGTTCGGCCCATCTCTGGGGCCAACGTCCTGACTTTC
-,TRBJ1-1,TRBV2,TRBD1,CASSLKGARNTEAFF,TGTGCCAGCAGTTTAAAGGGGGCGCGGAACACTGAAGCTTTCTTT
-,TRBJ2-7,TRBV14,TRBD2,CASSPPGSGFYEQYF,TGTGCCAGCAGCCCTCCCGGTAGCGGGTTCTACGAGCAGTACTTC
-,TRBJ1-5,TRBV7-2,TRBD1,CASSLKGTGFNQPQHF,TGTGCCAGCAGCTTAAAGGGGACAGGCTTCAATCAGCCCCAGCATTTT
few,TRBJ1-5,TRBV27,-,CASSLRGFSNQPQHF,TGTGCCAGCAGTTTACGGGGATTTAGCAATCAGCCCCAGCATTTT
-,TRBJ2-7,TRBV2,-,CASSEGAREQYF,TGTGCCAGCAGTGAGGGGGCCCGCGAGCAGTACTTC
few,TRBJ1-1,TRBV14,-,CASSPVRLMNTEAFF,TGTGCCAGCAGCCCCGTGCGGCTGATGAACACTGAAGCTTTCTTT
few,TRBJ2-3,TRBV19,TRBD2,CASSSGGRGDTQYF,TGTGCCAGTAGTTCGGGAGGGCGGGGAGATACGCAGTATTTT
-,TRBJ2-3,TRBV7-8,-,CASSLSGKGTDTQYF,TGTGCCAGCAGCTTATCGGGAAAGGGCACAGATACGCAGTATTTT
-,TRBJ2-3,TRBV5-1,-,CASRGQSDTQYF,TGCGCCAGCAGAGGACAGTCCGATACGCAGTATTTT
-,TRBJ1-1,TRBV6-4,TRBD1,CASSEGTGGGNTEAFF,TGTGCCAGCAGTGAAGGGACAGGGGGCGGAAACACTGAAGCTTTCTTT
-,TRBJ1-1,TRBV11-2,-,CASSYKAGPAFF,TGTGCCAGCAGTTATAAGGCAGGGCCAGCTTTCTTT
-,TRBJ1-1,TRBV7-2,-,CASSLGFGQGPNTEAFF,TGTGCCAGCAGCTTAGGATTCGGGCAGGGCCCGAACACTGAAGCTTTCTTT
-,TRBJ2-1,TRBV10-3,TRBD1,CAISDPQGIGQGAHNEQFF,TGTGCCATCAGTGATCCCCAAGGGATAGGACAGGGTGCCCACAATGAGCAGTTCTTC
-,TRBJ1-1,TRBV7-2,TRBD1,CASSLSGQGNTEAFF,TGTGCCAGCAGCTTATCGGGACAGGGGAACACTGAAGCTTTCTTT
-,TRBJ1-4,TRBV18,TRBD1,CASSPSDREIEKLFF,TGTGCCAGCTCACCCTCGGACAGGGAAATTGAAAAACTGTTTTTT
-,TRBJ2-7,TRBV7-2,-,CASSLVVVQGYEQYF,TGTGCCAGCAGCTTAGTTGTGGTTCAGGGCTACGAGCAGTACTTC
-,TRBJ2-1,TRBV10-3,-,CATRDSGTPYNEQFF,TGTGCCACCCGTGATAGCGGCACTCCCTACAATGAGCAGTTCTTC
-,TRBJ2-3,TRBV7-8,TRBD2,CASRGTGLARRTSTDTQYF,TGTGCCAGCAGGGGGACCGGACTAGCCCGACGGACTAGCACAGATACGCAGTATTTT
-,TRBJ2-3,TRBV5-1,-,CASRPNSVTSTDTQYF,TGCGCCAGCAGACCAAATAGCGTTACTAGCACAGATACGCAGTATTTT